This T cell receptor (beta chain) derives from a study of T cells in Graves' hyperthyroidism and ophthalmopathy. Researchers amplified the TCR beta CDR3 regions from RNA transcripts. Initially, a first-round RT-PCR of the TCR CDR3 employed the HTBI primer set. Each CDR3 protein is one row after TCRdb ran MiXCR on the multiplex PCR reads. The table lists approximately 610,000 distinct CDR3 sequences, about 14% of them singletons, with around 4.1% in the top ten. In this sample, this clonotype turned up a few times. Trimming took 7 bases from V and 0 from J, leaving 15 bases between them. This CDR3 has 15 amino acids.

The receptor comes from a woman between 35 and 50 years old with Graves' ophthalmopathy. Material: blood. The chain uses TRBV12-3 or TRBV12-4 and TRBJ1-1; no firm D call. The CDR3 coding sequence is TGTGCCAGCAACCGGTTGCCGACTATGAACACTGAAGCTTTCTTT. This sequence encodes CASNRLPTMNTEAFF.